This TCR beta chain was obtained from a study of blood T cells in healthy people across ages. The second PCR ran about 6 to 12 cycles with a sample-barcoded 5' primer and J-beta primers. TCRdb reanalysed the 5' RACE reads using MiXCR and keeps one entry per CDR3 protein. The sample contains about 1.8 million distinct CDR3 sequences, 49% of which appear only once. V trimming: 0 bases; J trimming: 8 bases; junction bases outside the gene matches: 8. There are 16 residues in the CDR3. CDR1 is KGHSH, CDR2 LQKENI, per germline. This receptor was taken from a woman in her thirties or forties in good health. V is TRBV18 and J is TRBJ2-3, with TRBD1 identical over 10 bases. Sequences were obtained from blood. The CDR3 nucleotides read TGTGCCAGCTCACCACCGGGACAGGGGCCCTATGGTACGCAGTATTTT. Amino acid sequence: CASSPPGQGPYGTQYF.